Following are 17 T cell receptor beta chains from one sample sequenced in a study of blood T cell repertoires in COVID-19. Generated by immunoSEQ multiplex PCR, the TCRdb table keeps only in-frame clones and is missing some. The sample contains more than 30,000 clones, approximately 90% of which appear only once. The sequenced material came from peripheral blood. Source of these receptors: an elderly woman with active or convalescent COVID-19.

This clone has only a few counts. V and J are TRBV5-1 and TRBJ2-3, with D possibly being TRBD1 (6 bases). The germline V gene has CDR1 SGHRS and CDR2 YFSETQ. The CDR3 has 18 amino acids. V was pared by 4 bases and J by 10 bases, with 31 bases between. CDR3 residues: CASSPPGHRHMSFEAQYF. In DNA form, the CDR3 reads TGCGCCAGCAGCCCTCCGGGACACCGCCACATGTCGTTCGAGGCGCAGTATTTT. The complete variable domain, with remaining parts taken from reference TRBV5-1 and TRBJ2-3, reads KAGVTQTPRYLIKTRGQQVTLSCSPISGHRSVSWYQQTPGQGLQFLFEYFSETQRNKGNFPGRFSGRQFSNSRSEMNVSTLELGDSALYLCASSPPGHRHMSFEAQYFGPGTRLTVL.

The chain combines TRBV2 with TRBJ1-1, with 8 positions matching TRBD1. CDR1 is SNHLY and CDR2 is FYNNEI in the germline V gene. J lost 8 bases, V lost 1 base, and 9 bases had no gene match. This CDR3 has 15 residues. CDR3 residues: CASSEGRGRMEEAFF. CDR3 bases: TGTGCCAGCAGTGAAGGCAGGGGGCGAATGGAGGAAGCTTTCTTT.

This sequence joins TRBV5-1 and TRBJ2-7; 10 bases fit TRBD2. J lost 6 bases, V lost 5 bases, and 8 bases had no gene match. Germline V gene sequence: CDR1 SGHRS, CDR2 YFSETQ. There are 14 residues in the CDR3. The CDR3 loop reads CASRPSGGAFEQYF. The CDR3 nucleotides are TGCGCCAGCAGGCCTAGCGGGGGAGCGTTCGAGCAGTACTTC.

The CDR3 loop is CASAGGSQPQHF. The CDR3 DNA is TGTGCCAGCGCGGGGGGCAGTCAGCCCCAGCATTTT. This chain joins TRBV2 and TRBJ1-5, with D perhaps matching TRBD1 (6 bases). The germline V gene encodes CDR1 SNHLY and CDR2 FYNNEI. Trimming cost V 8 bases and J 6 bases, with 11 bases left between them. The CDR3 spans 12 residues.

J is TRBJ2-1 and V is TRBV5-1; D is perhaps TRBD2 (6 bases). Germline V CDR1 and CDR2: SGHRS, YFSETQ. V lost 7 bases to trimming and J lost 5 bases, with 16 bases between them. The CDR3 is 14 residues long. The CDR3: CASAIGTSNNEQFF. The CDR3 region has the DNA TGCGCCAGCGCCATAGGGACTTCTAACAATGAGCAGTTCTTC.

This chain connects TRBV7-2 to TRBJ1-2, with TRBD1 as a possible D gene (6 bases). Germline CDR1 SGHTA, CDR2 FQGNSA. The CDR3 length is 15 residues. Trimming took 1 base from V and 2 from J, leaving 11 bases between them. The CDR3 loop reads CASSLGEQGNYGYTF. The CDR3 region has the DNA TGTGCCAGCAGCTTAGGAGAACAGGGAAACTATGGCTACACCTTC. The complete variable domain, with remaining parts taken from reference TRBV7-2 and TRBJ1-2, reads GAGVSQSPSNKVTEKGKDVELRCDPISGHTALYWYRQSLGQGLEFLIYFQGNSAPDKSGLPSDRFSAERTGGSVSTLTIQRTQQEDSAVYLCASSLGEQGNYGYTFGSGTRLTVV.

V is TRBV5-1 and J is TRBJ2-5; TRBD2 aligns across 9 bases. The length of the CDR3 is 19 residues. The V gene's germline CDR1 is SGHRS and CDR2 YFSETQ. J lost 4 bases, V lost 2 bases, and 18 bases had no gene match. The CDR3 DNA reads TGCGCCAGCAGCTTAGGCCCCCTAGCGGGGCCTACAATCCGAGAGACCCAGTACTTC. Encoded protein: CASSLGPLAGPTIRETQYF.

This rearrangement joins TRBV9 to TRBJ2-2; 8 positions match TRBD2. The CDR3 spans 14 residues. Germline CDR1 SGDLS, CDR2 YYNGEE. V gave up 6 bases and J gave up 5 bases; unmatched junction bases: 6. CDR3 residues: CASTRGGNTGELFF. The CDR3 DNA is TGTGCCAGCACCCGGGGGGGCAATACCGGGGAGCTGTTTTTT. Together with reference TRBV9 and TRBJ2-2, the CDR3 gives the full variable domain: DSGVTQTPKHLITATGQRVTLRCSPRSGDLSVYWYQQSLDQGLQFLIQYYNGEERAKGNILERFSAQQFPDLHSELNLSSLELGDSALYFCASTRGGNTGELFFGEGSRLTVL.

J is TRBJ1-4 and V is TRBV18; no reliable D call. The CDR3 totals 14 residues. V was shortened by 3 bases and J by 1 base, with 6 bases between the two germline ends. Per the germline V gene, CDR1 is KGHSH and CDR2 is LQKENI. The DNA for the CDR3 is TGTGCCAGCTCACCTCCGGGAACTAATGAAAAACTGTTTTTT. This gives the protein CASSPPGTNEKLFF.

This chain connects TRBV5-5 to TRBJ1-2; 10 bases fit TRBD1. Germline CDR1 is SGHKS and CDR2 is YYEKEE (reference sequence). The CDR3 contains 18 residues. The J segment lost 6 bases and the V segment lost 3 bases, leaving 17 bases of the junction unmatched. The CDR3 DNA sequence: TGTGCCAGCAGCTCCGGGGTTCTGAGGACAGGGGGTAGAAATGGCTACACCTTC. Its protein is CASSSGVLRTGGRNGYTF. The full variable domain, rest sourced from reference TRBV5-5 and TRBJ1-2, is DAGVTQSPTHLIKTRGQQVTLRCSPISGHKSVSWYQQVLGQGPQFIFQYYEKEERGRGNFPDRFSARQFPNYSSELNVNALLLGDSALYLCASSSGVLRTGGRNGYTFGSGTRLTVV.

This clone was observed once. V gene TRBV18 combines with J gene TRBJ2-2, with a possible D match to TRBD1 (5 bases). Germline CDR1 is KGHSH and CDR2 is LQKENI. The V and J ends lost 8 bases and 5 bases respectively, with 15 bases between them. The CDR3 runs to 14 residues. CDR3 coding DNA: TGTGCCAGCCACGAACGTCCAGGGACCGGGGAGCTGTTTTTT. Translation gives CASHERPGTGELFF.

This chain connects TRBV20-1 to TRBJ1-5; D gene ambiguous. With 3 bases removed from V and 0 bases from J, the gap between germline ends came to 12 bases. The CDR3 has 15 residues. Germline loops: CDR1 DFQATT, CDR2 SNEGSKA (reference sequence). CDR3 loop: CSASSGVFSNQPQHF. The CDR3, as DNA: TGCAGTGCTAGTTCCGGGGTTTTTAGCAATCAGCCCCAGCATTTT.

This sequence joins TRBV10-3 and TRBJ2-7, with 7 bases that match TRBD1. Germline lookup yields CDR1 ENHRY and CDR2 SYGVKD. The junction had 5 bases not matched to a gene; V was cut back by 3 bases and J by 3 bases. This CDR3 region has 14 residues. The DNA of the CDR3 is TGTGCCATCAGTGATACAGGGGCAGACTACGAGCAGTACTTC. Protein: CAISDTGADYEQYF.

J is TRBJ2-2 and V is TRBV14; 11 nucleotides line up with TRBD1. Trimming at V came to 0 bases and at J to 7 bases, leaving 10 bases not matched to a gene. CDR3 length: 18 residues. Germline V gene data show CDR1 as SGHDN and CDR2 as FVKESK. The CDR3 sequence: CASSQDRRTGGQIGELFF. CDR3 sequence (DNA): TGTGCCAGCAGCCAAGATCGGCGGACAGGGGGCCAAATCGGGGAGCTGTTTTTT.

This chain joins TRBV12-3 or TRBV12-4 and TRBJ2-7; D ambiguous. CDR3 length equals 12 residues. V was trimmed by 3 bases and J by 7 bases, leaving 10 bases between them. CDR3 region: CASSFRQREQYF. The CDR3 nucleotides are TGTGCCAGCAGTTTTAGGCAGAGGGAGCAGTACTTC.

This clone was found a few times. This chain links TRBV6-5 with TRBJ2-7; D not resolved. The germline V gene has CDR1 MNHEY and CDR2 SVGAGI. With 0 bases removed from V and 0 bases from J, the gap between germline ends came to 6 bases. This CDR3 spans 14 amino acids. The CDR3 bases are TGTGCCAGCAGTTACTCGGTCAGCTCCTACGAGCAGTACTTC. As protein: CASSYSVSSYEQYF.

The gene calls are TRBV18 and TRBJ2-7, with D possibly TRBD1 on 5 matching bases. CDR3 length equals 15 residues. The V end was cut by 1 base, the J end by 4 bases, with 14 bases between. Germline V gene data show CDR1 as KGHSH and CDR2 as LQKENI. CDR3 sequence reads: CASSPQWQGTYEQYF. For the CDR3, the DNA is TGTGCCAGCTCACCACAGTGGCAGGGAACGTACGAGCAGTACTTC.